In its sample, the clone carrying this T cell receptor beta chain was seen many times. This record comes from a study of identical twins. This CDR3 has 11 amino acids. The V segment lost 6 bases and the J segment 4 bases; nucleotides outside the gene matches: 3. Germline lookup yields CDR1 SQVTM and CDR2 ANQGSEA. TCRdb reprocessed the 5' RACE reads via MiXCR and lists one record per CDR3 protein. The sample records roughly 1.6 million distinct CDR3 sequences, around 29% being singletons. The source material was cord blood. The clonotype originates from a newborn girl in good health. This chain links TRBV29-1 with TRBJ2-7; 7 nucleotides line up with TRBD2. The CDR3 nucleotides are TGCAGCGTACGGCGGGGGTACGAGCAGTACTTC. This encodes CSVRRGYEQYF.